The sequence of this TCR beta chain was determined in a study of tumor and adjacent non-tumor tissue in lung cancer (dated by TCRdb to the late 2010s). As for the study more broadly: Of the cohort, more than ten patients had adenocarcinoma, 2 had squamous cell carcinoma and 1 had small cell lung cancer. Among the approximately 15 patients, ages ranged from roughly 31 to 76 years, roughly ten were men and 5 were women, and disease was TNM stage I to III. In total, sequencing yielded 125,075,908 productive TCRbeta reads, which works out to an average of about 4.17 million reads per sample. The study compared bulk TCRbeta repertoires from lung tumor tissue and matched distant non-tumor lung tissue of approximately 15 lung cancer patients. For each patient, one tumor sample and one normal lung sample were taken, giving around 31 paired specimens that underwent TCRbeta CDR3 sequencing.

RNA was isolated from bulk, unsorted tissue, and RNA quality was assessed with a NanoDrop ND-1000 and an Agilent 2100. Donors were newly diagnosed lung cancer patients admitted for thoracic surgery in China between August and November 2014, without prior chemotherapy. Patients with previous radiotherapy or chemotherapy, or with another concurrent cancer, were excluded from the study. Surgical tissue pieces of about 1-2.1 cm3 were preserved in RNAlater solution and were kept at -80 degrees C until use. The germline ends are 11 bases apart after V is trimmed by 6 bases and J by 3 bases. CDR1 MNHEY and CDR2 SVGEGT are derived from the germline V gene. The CDR3 is made up of 13 amino acids, end residues included. This entry keeps only the CDR3 DNA: 39 bases, framed from base 1. Results the study describes overall, beyond this receptor: Younger patients had significantly higher TCR diversity, and higher tumor TCR diversity was associated with shorter overall and disease-free survival. In normal lung, the top 100 clones accounted for a significantly larger cumulative share of the repertoire than in tumor tissue. Neither the sequencing platform nor unique molecular identifiers are mentioned in the methods. Tumor tissue showed significantly higher TCR diversity (inverse Simpson) than normal lung tissue, at 431.37 vs 166.20 (P = 0.0075, Mann-Whitney U test). The cohort had only about 14 patients, and the authors noted that larger samples and more detailed clinical data are needed. Peripheral blood was not sequenced, so blood TCRbeta repertoires in these lung cancer patients were not examined.

The library was generated by multiplex PCR. The data were produced on an Illumina HiSeq 2500. TCRbeta libraries were constructed through three rounds of nested PCR with primers (Table S4) according to protocols adapted from ARM-PCR. Before sequencing, PCR products in the 200-500 bp range were cut out of the gel and cleaned up using the QIAquick gel extraction kit. Per the authors' processing: Reads were cleaned using Trimmomatic, were merged into complete CDR3 sequences using FLASH, and were assigned to V(D)J germline segments using MiTCR. Clonal diversity was computed as the inverse Simpson's index with VDJtools. Productive reads were defined as in-frame sequences without a premature stop codon. TCRdb trimmed public reads at Q25 via fastp, called clones via MiXCR and kept in-frame beta chains. CDR3 protein sequences are deduplicated, and each keeps its most common genes and DNA. V and J calls and clone size were set by TCRdb, not the authors. For this sample the table gives 200,000 to 250,000 distinct CDR3 sequences, of which over 55% were detected only once. Approximately 25% of the sample is taken by the ten largest.

With respect to this clonotype: Its antigen is currently not known. This may stem from a read error, because a much larger clone lies one nucleotide away. The CDR3 ends on some other residue instead of the conserved phenylalanine or tryptophan, so this is likely a read error.

This sequence was found in a man in his fifties or sixties with non-small cell lung cancer. The chain is encoded by TRBV6-2 or TRBV6-3 joined to TRBJ2-5; no D segment can be confidently identified. The material sequenced was lung tumor tissue. The sequenced DNA: TGTGCCAGCAGCAGACCCGTAGAAGAGACCCAGTACATC. Its translation is CASSRPVEETQYI.